This T cell receptor (beta chain) is drawn from a study of shared clonotypes between healthy human individuals. Regarding the study as a whole: Researchers sampled only blood; tissue repertoires likely differ.

To note about this clone: Antigen: not known.

Some clones are missing from TCRdb's copy, which holds only in-frame ones; the method was immunoSEQ multiplex PCR. The sample gives about 2.1 million clones, around 93% of which show up once; around 1.7% is in the top ten. Naive CD8 cells were CD45RO-negative, positively selected for CCR7, excluding terminally differentiated effector memory CD45RA+ cells. Participating donors were healthy, HIV-negative adults free of recent acute infections or vaccinations. Adults of Caucasian background living in Nashville, Tennessee made up all donors. The sequenced sample consisted of naive CD8+ T cells from PBMCs. The sequence was collected from a man between 18 and 29 years old in good health. Some clones in this sample may be carry-over from other donors' samples.

CDR3 coding DNA: TGTGCCAGCAGCTTTCCGGGGACGATGAACACTGAAGCTTTCTTT. It yields the protein CASSFPGTMNTEAFF. V and J are TRBV11-2 and TRBJ1-1; the D gene is possibly TRBD1 (5 bases). Trimming shortened V by 3 bases and J by 0 bases, and 11 bases separated the two germline ends. CDR1 is SGHAT, CDR2 FQNNGV, per germline. There are 15 residues in the CDR3.